A single T cell receptor (beta chain) is shown here with its context. No cognate antigen has been identified for it. Nothing much larger sits one base from this clone, and base qualities are not available. The germline ends are 13 bases apart after V is trimmed by 5 bases and J by 0 bases. Its CDR3 holds 15 amino acids, cysteine through phenylalanine. Of all the DNA, just the CDR3 is kept, 45 bases in frame from base 1. The germline V gene yields MDHEN for CDR1 and SYDVKM for CDR2. Donors were healthy HIV-negative adults with no recently reported acute infections or vaccinations. Only Caucasian adults living in Nashville, Tennessee, USA were represented among the donors. Magnetic negative selection was used to enrich CD4+ T cells, after which naive cells were positively selected on CD45RA and the negative fraction became the memory subset. Blood was obtained by leukapheresis, after which PBMCs were separated by Ficoll-Histopaque density gradient centrifugation and cryopreserved in liquid nitrogen vapor phase. Analytical flow cytometry was used to check the purity and quantity of each magnetically sorted T cell population. From each sorted fraction, genomic DNA was isolated and quantified by UV absorbance on a Nanodrop 2000c.

The data derive from a study of shared clonotypes between healthy human individuals (dated by TCRdb to the early 2020s). Background on the whole study: A couple of women and a few men aged 18 to 49 years were included in the cohort. For each donor, three plates each were used for CD4 naive and CD4 memory, two plates were used for CD8 naive, and one plate was used for CD8 memory. To estimate repertoire size and how much clonotype sharing occurs between individuals, the study deeply sequenced the blood TCR repertoires of several healthy adults. To increase sequencing depth and limit assay-specific biases, different laboratories used diverse techniques to prepare libraries and sequence TCR repertoires. Leukapheresis yielded between about 0.9 and 8.9 billion PBMCs per donor.

Broader findings and caveats from the paper: Compared with non-shared clonotypes, clonotypes shared by all four sorted-subset donors had higher generation probabilities. When several donors were compared, the shared fraction of clonotypes was approximately 5% for naive CD4, roughly 3.4% for naive CD8, 2.3% for memory CD4, and around 0.37% for memory CD8. Pairwise subsampling indicated that sequencing depth was expected to affect the degree of clonotype sharing among donors. The genetic and exposure-history diversity represented was limited by the small number of donors. Sampling was restricted to blood, and TCR repertoires in tissue are likely to differ from TCR repertoires in blood. Even with the large sequencing depth, rarefaction of the sorted-subset datasets indicated that sequencing was incomplete. Naive subsets generally had larger estimated clonotype richness than memory subsets did.

Using the deep immunoSEQ assay, TCR CDR3 regions were amplified from genomic DNA by multiplex PCR. Extracted genomic DNA from each cell subset was spread evenly across all wells of several immunoSEQ 96-well plates, with each plate serving as a replicate. For sorted subsets, 150 to 200 ng genomic DNA, equal to 30,000 or so T cell genomes, was loaded into each replicate PCR. Purified libraries were quantified with a Qubit 3.0 fluorometer, sized on a Bioanalyzer 2100, and re-quantified with the KAPA Library Quantification kit. Every immunoSEQ 96-well plate was sequenced on a dedicated single-read 150-cycle Illumina NextSeq 550 flow cell. The authors processed their data as follows. Because the immunoSEQ output held only junctional sequences and lacked quality scores, the filtering could not match the filtering applied to full-length reads. To assign V/J genes and CDR3, sequences were annotated against IMGT germline references using PyIR, a Python wrapper for IgBLAST v1.9. Any read was removed if the V/J assignment was weak (E-value above 1e-6), the CDR3 was missing, or the read contained stop codons, out-of-frame junctions, or ambiguous translated residues. A V3J clonotype was defined by an identical inferred V gene, J gene, and CDR3 amino acid sequence. Percentage overlap between repertoires was computed as shared unique clonotypes divided by the size of the smaller repertoire. RTK rarefaction, the Chao1 estimator, and Recon v2.1 estimates of unobserved clonotypes were used to assess repertoire richness. Generation probabilities were computed with OLGA for all TCRbeta clonotypes obtained by the gDNA method from several donors. TCRdb took this table from immuneACCESS and kept in-frame rearrangements with V and J called. Such tables lack part of the clones; where checked against another copy, unresolved V genes explain under half of the gap, and the rest is unexplained. V and J calls and clone size are as listed in that table; D and trimming were resolved from the DNA. The sample includes roughly 2,300,000 clones, with roughly 92% observed a single time. In total, the top ten clones hold around 0.38% of the sample.

This sequence was found in a man younger than 35 in good health. Some clones in this sample may be carry-over from other donors' samples. The chain uses TRBV28 and TRBJ1-2; TRBD1 is perhaps the D gene, given 6 matching bases. Sequenced input: naive CD4+ T cells from PBMCs. The sample's cell subset or site label, in plain terms: CD45RA+ positively selected. The DNA sequence reads TGTGCCAGCAGTCGCCTGGACAGCCCTAACTATGGCTACACCTTC. Its coded protein is CASSRLDSPNYGYTF.